Listed below are T cell receptor beta chains from one sample, sequenced in a study of T-cell reconstitution after alpha-beta-depleted transplantation in children. TCRdb called the PCR reads again in MiXCR, with one record for every CDR3 protein. In the table there are 200,000 to 250,000 distinct CDR3 sequences, roughly 23% of which are singletons. Source: PBMCs, taken before TCRalphabeta/CD19-depleted stem cell transplant. These receptors were collected from a girl between 2 and 10 years old with Fanconi anemia, due to receive a stem cell transplant. The CDR3 runs from the conserved cysteine through the conserved F or W. The order of the fields is V gene, D gene, clone size, J gene, CDR3 DNA, CDR3 protein. D genes are given only for firm matches. Size is stated for part of the rows, as once, few or many counts, or as a class when the clone is expanded.

v_call: TRBV12-3/TRBV12-4; d_call: TRBD2; clone_size: NA; j_call: TRBJ2-4; cdr3_nt: TGTGCCAGCAGTTTAGCGCTACTAGCGGGGGCACCCAAAAACATTCAGTACTTC; cdr3_aa: CASSLALLAGAPKNIQYF
v_call: TRBV6-2/TRBV6-3; d_call: NA; clone_size: many; j_call: TRBJ2-2; cdr3_nt: TGTGCCAGCAGTTACATCCGGGAGCTGTTTTTT; cdr3_aa: CASSYIRELFF
v_call: TRBV21-1; d_call: NA; clone_size: many; j_call: TRBJ1-1; cdr3_nt: TGTGCCAGCAGCAAAGGACAGCCCCTGACTGAAGCTTTCTTT; cdr3_aa: CASSKGQPLTEAFF
v_call: TRBV29-1; d_call: TRBD2; clone_size: many; j_call: TRBJ2-1; cdr3_nt: TGCAGCGTAGGAGCGGGAGGGAGATATGAGCAGTTCTTC; cdr3_aa: CSVGAGGRYEQFF
v_call: TRBV29-1; d_call: NA; clone_size: NA; j_call: TRBJ2-7; cdr3_nt: TGCAGCGTCAGGACCAATTACTACGAGCAGTACTTC; cdr3_aa: CSVRTNYYEQYF
v_call: TRBV9; d_call: NA; clone_size: few; j_call: TRBJ2-3; cdr3_nt: TGTGCCAGCAGCGTAGGTTACGGCACAGATACGCAGTATTTT; cdr3_aa: CASSVGYGTDTQYF
v_call: TRBV27; d_call: NA; clone_size: once; j_call: TRBJ2-7; cdr3_nt: TGTGCCAGCAGGGCCTCGGAGGGACTGGACGAGCAGTACTTC; cdr3_aa: CASRASEGLDEQYF
v_call: TRBV14; d_call: TRBD2; clone_size: NA; j_call: TRBJ2-7; cdr3_nt: TGTGCCAGCAGCTCCAGACTAGCGGGAGTTTACGAGCAGTACTTC; cdr3_aa: CASSSRLAGVYEQYF
v_call: TRBV6-4; d_call: TRBD2; clone_size: many; j_call: TRBJ2-3; cdr3_nt: TGTGCCAGCAGTGACGAAGCGGGGAGCACAGATACGCAGTATTTT; cdr3_aa: CASSDEAGSTDTQYF
v_call: TRBV20-1; d_call: TRBD2; clone_size: NA; j_call: TRBJ2-1; cdr3_nt: TGCAGTGCTGGGACTAGCGGGCCTAATAACGGGCAGTTCTTC; cdr3_aa: CSAGTSGPNNGQFF
v_call: TRBV7-2; d_call: NA; clone_size: few; j_call: TRBJ2-5; cdr3_nt: TGTGCCAGCAGCTTAGTCCCCCTAGCCTCGACGTCAGAGACCCAGTACTTC; cdr3_aa: CASSLVPLASTSETQYF
v_call: TRBV18; d_call: NA; clone_size: many; j_call: TRBJ2-1; cdr3_nt: TGTGCCAGCTCACGGAGCAACAATGAGCAGTTCTTC; cdr3_aa: CASSRSNNEQFF
v_call: TRBV7-2; d_call: TRBD2; clone_size: many; j_call: TRBJ2-3; cdr3_nt: TGTGCCAGCAGCCCTGTTAGCGGGAGGCAGTATTTT; cdr3_aa: CASSPVSGRQYF
v_call: TRBV19; d_call: TRBD2; clone_size: NA; j_call: TRBJ2-5; cdr3_nt: TGTGCCAGTAGTAGACTAGCGGGGGGGCTCCAAGAGACCCAGTACTTC; cdr3_aa: CASSRLAGGLQETQYF
v_call: TRBV29-1; d_call: TRBD1; clone_size: NA; j_call: TRBJ2-3; cdr3_nt: TGCAGCGTTGACCCGACAGGGGGCACAGATACGCAGTATTTT; cdr3_aa: CSVDPTGGTDTQYF
v_call: TRBV29-1; d_call: NA; clone_size: NA; j_call: TRBJ2-3; cdr3_nt: TGCAGCGTCGCAAACCAGGGGGGGGATACGCAGTATTTT; cdr3_aa: CSVANQGGDTQYF
v_call: TRBV5-1; d_call: NA; clone_size: many; j_call: TRBJ2-7; cdr3_nt: TGCGCCAGCAGCTTAGGAGACGAGCAGTACTTC; cdr3_aa: CASSLGDEQYF
v_call: TRBV20-1; d_call: NA; clone_size: NA; j_call: TRBJ2-1; cdr3_nt: TGCAGTGCTAGCGGTCGTCGTCTCTACAATGAGCAGTTCTTC; cdr3_aa: CSASGRRLYNEQFF
v_call: TRBV18; d_call: NA; clone_size: many; j_call: TRBJ2-3; cdr3_nt: TGTGCCAGCTCACCACCGCAGGGGTCGGGTTTCACAGATACGCAGTATTTT; cdr3_aa: CASSPPQGSGFTDTQYF
v_call: TRBV11-2; d_call: NA; clone_size: many; j_call: TRBJ2-1; cdr3_nt: TGTGCCAGCAGCCGGAAGGCGACAACGATCGCAATTTACGATGAGCAGTTCTTC; cdr3_aa: CASSRKATTIAIYDEQFF
v_call: TRBV27; d_call: NA; clone_size: few; j_call: TRBJ2-5; cdr3_nt: TGTGCCAGCAGAGAAGAGACCCAGTACTTC; cdr3_aa: CASREETQYF
v_call: TRBV5-1; d_call: NA; clone_size: few; j_call: TRBJ1-6; cdr3_nt: TGCGCCAGCAGCTTGGCGCCTGACGGACACCTGACTTCACCCCTCCACTTT; cdr3_aa: CASSLAPDGHLTSPLHF
v_call: TRBV29-1; d_call: NA; clone_size: NA; j_call: TRBJ2-7; cdr3_nt: TGCAGCGTTGATCTTCCCTCCGGCGAGCAGTACTTC; cdr3_aa: CSVDLPSGEQYF
v_call: TRBV29-1; d_call: NA; clone_size: NA; j_call: TRBJ1-1; cdr3_nt: TGCAGCGCAGGGAACTCCAACACTGAAGCTTTCTTT; cdr3_aa: CSAGNSNTEAFF
v_call: TRBV10-3; d_call: TRBD2; clone_size: NA; j_call: TRBJ2-5; cdr3_nt: TGTGCCATCAAAGGGACTAGCGGGGGTCTGGAGACCCAGTACTTC; cdr3_aa: CAIKGTSGGLETQYF
v_call: TRBV28; d_call: TRBD2; clone_size: few; j_call: TRBJ2-1; cdr3_nt: TGTGCCAGCAGTTTTCGGCGGGGGGGCCGTGGCTCCTACAATGAGCAGTTCTTC; cdr3_aa: CASSFRRGGRGSYNEQFF
v_call: TRBV20-1; d_call: TRBD2; clone_size: many; j_call: TRBJ2-5; cdr3_nt: TGCAGTGCTAGCCCAGCGGGAGGACCGGGGGAGACCCAGTACTTC; cdr3_aa: CSASPAGGPGETQYF
v_call: TRBV20-1; d_call: NA; clone_size: NA; j_call: TRBJ1-5; cdr3_nt: TGCAGTGCTTTAACAGGTGGCAATCAGCCCCAGCATTTT; cdr3_aa: CSALTGGNQPQHF
v_call: TRBV20-1; d_call: TRBD2; clone_size: few; j_call: TRBJ2-1; cdr3_nt: TGCAGTGCAACGCGGGGGGGCTCATCCTACAATGAGCAGTTCTTC; cdr3_aa: CSATRGGSSYNEQFF
v_call: TRBV25-1; d_call: NA; clone_size: few; j_call: TRBJ2-3; cdr3_nt: TGTGCCAGCAGTGAAAAAGCCCCACTAGGTAATACGCAGTATTTT; cdr3_aa: CASSEKAPLGNTQYF
v_call: TRBV10-3; d_call: TRBD2; clone_size: few; j_call: TRBJ2-5; cdr3_nt: TGTGCCATCAGTGACGGCGGGGGAGAAGAGACCCAGTACTTC; cdr3_aa: CAISDGGGEETQYF
v_call: TRBV19; d_call: NA; clone_size: NA; j_call: TRBJ2-3; cdr3_nt: TGTGCCAGTGCGGGGGCAGGGCCACCCACAGATACGCAGTATTTT; cdr3_aa: CASAGAGPPTDTQYF
v_call: TRBV5-1; d_call: NA; clone_size: NA; j_call: TRBJ2-6; cdr3_nt: TGCGCCAGCAGCACCATACAGGGGAGGGGCTCTGGGGCCAACGTCCTGACTTTC; cdr3_aa: CASSTIQGRGSGANVLTF
v_call: TRBV5-5; d_call: NA; clone_size: many; j_call: TRBJ2-3; cdr3_nt: TGTGCCAGCAGCTTGCCTGAGAGCACAGATACGCAGTATTTT; cdr3_aa: CASSLPESTDTQYF
v_call: TRBV7-2; d_call: TRBD2; clone_size: few; j_call: TRBJ2-5; cdr3_nt: TGTGCCAGCAGGTCAGGACTAGCGGGAGAGACCCAGTACTTC; cdr3_aa: CASRSGLAGETQYF
v_call: TRBV24-1; d_call: NA; clone_size: NA; j_call: TRBJ2-2; cdr3_nt: TGTGCCACCAGAGAACTGGACAGAGCGAACACCGGGGAGCTGTTTTTT; cdr3_aa: CATRELDRANTGELFF
v_call: TRBV21-1; d_call: NA; clone_size: NA; j_call: TRBJ2-5; cdr3_nt: TGTGCCAGCAGCAAAGCGCATGTCAACCAAGAGACCCAGTACTTC; cdr3_aa: CASSKAHVNQETQYF
v_call: TRBV27; d_call: TRBD2; clone_size: few; j_call: TRBJ2-1; cdr3_nt: TGTGCCAGCAGCAAGCTAGCGGGGGGTCACAATGAGCAGTTCTTC; cdr3_aa: CASSKLAGGHNEQFF